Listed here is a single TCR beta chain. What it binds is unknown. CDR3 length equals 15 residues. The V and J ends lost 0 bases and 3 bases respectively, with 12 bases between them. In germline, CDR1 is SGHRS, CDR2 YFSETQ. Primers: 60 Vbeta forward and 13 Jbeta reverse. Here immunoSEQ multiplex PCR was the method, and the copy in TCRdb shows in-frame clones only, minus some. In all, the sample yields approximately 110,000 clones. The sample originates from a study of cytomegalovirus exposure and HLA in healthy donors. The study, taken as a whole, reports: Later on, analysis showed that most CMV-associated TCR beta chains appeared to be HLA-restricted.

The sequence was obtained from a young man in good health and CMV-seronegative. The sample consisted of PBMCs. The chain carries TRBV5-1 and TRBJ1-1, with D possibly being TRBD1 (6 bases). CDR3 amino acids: CASSLVDSRDTEAFF. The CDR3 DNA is TGCGCCAGCAGCTTGGTGGACAGTAGGGACACTGAAGCTTTCTTT.